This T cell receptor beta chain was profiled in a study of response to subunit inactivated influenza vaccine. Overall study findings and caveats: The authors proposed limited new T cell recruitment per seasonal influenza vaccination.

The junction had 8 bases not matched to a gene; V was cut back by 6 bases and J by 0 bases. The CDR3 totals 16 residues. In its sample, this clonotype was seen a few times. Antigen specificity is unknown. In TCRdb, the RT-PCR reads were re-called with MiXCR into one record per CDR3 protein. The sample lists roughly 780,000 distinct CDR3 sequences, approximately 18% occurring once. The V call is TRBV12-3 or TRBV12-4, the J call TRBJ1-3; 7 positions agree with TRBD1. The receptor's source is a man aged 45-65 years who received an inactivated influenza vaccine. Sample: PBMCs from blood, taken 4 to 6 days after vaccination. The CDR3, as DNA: TGTGCCAGCAGAAGTGACAGGGCAAACTCTGGAAACACCATATATTTT. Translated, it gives CASRSDRANSGNTIYF.